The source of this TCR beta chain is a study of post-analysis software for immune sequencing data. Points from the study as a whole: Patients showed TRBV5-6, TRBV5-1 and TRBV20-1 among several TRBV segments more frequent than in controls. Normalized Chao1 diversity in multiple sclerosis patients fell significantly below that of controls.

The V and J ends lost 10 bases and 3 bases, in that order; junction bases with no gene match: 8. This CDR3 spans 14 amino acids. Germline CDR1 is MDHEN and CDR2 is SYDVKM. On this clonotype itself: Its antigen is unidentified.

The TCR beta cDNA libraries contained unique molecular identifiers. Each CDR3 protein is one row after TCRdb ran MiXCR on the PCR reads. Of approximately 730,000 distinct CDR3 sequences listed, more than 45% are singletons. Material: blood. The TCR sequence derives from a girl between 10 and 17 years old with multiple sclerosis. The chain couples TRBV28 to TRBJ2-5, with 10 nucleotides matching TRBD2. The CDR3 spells CATETSGQEETQYF. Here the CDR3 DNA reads TGTGCCACCGAGACTAGCGGGCAAGAAGAGACCCAGTACTTC.